This passage covers 27 T cell receptor beta chains from one sample sequenced in a study of blood T cell repertoires in COVID-19. Some clones are missing from TCRdb's copy, which holds only in-frame ones; the method was immunoSEQ multiplex PCR. The table shows 99,000 or so clones, with approximately 80% occurring only once. The sequenced sample consisted of peripheral blood. These TCRs come from an elderly woman with acute or convalescent COVID-19.

The chain joins TRBV6-5 to TRBJ2-7; D perhaps matches TRBD2 (6 bases). V was pared by 3 bases and J by 0 bases, with 9 bases between. Germline V lookup: CDR1 MNHEY, CDR2 SVGAGI. CDR3 length: 14 amino acids. In DNA form, the CDR3 reads TGTGCCAGCAGTTATCAGCGGGCCTCCTACGAGCAGTACTTC. It encodes CASSYQRASYEQYF.

This clone was seen a few times. The gene calls are TRBV5-1 and TRBJ2-1, with 7 bases fitting TRBD2. This CDR3 contains 16 residues. Germline loops: CDR1 SGHRS, CDR2 YFSETQ. Unmatched junction bases numbered 11, after V lost 0 bases and J lost 8 bases. Here the CDR3 reads CASSLASRELWDEQFF. In nucleotides, the CDR3 is TGCGCCAGCAGCTTGGCTTCGCGGGAGCTTTGGGATGAGCAGTTCTTC. Based on the CDR3 plus reference TRBV5-1 and TRBJ2-1, the full variable domain is KAGVTQTPRYLIKTRGQQVTLSCSPISGHRSVSWYQQTPGQGLQFLFEYFSETQRNKGNFPGRFSGRQFSNSRSEMNVSTLELGDSALYLCASSLASRELWDEQFFGPGTRLTVL.

This clone was detected only a few times. The chain carries TRBV19 and TRBJ2-7; 12 nucleotides agree with TRBD2. Germline CDR1 and CDR2: LNHDA and SQIVND (reference sequence). The junction had 3 bases not matched to a gene; V was cut back by 5 bases and J by 7 bases. This CDR3 spans 13 amino acids. DNA of the CDR3: TGTGCCAGTAGTCGGACTAGCGGGAATGAGCAGTACTTC. As protein: CASSRTSGNEQYF.

V gene TRBV7-2 combines with J gene TRBJ1-3; D may be TRBD1 (6 bases). The CDR3 totals 16 residues. CDR1 and CDR2 from the germline V gene are SGHTA and FQGNSA. V was cut by 2 bases and J by 2 bases, with 13 bases left in between. The DNA for the CDR3 is TGTGCCAGCAGCTTAACAGGCAGGGGTGCTGGAAACACCATATATTTT. This gives the protein CASSLTGRGAGNTIYF.

The V call is TRBV5-1, the J call TRBJ2-7, with TRBD2 identical over 7 bases. The CDR3 consists of 13 residues. Germline-derived CDR1 and CDR2 are SGHRS and YFSETQ. Losses at the gene ends were 7 bases for V and 4 bases for J; bases not matched to a gene: 8. The CDR3 DNA reads as TGCGCCAGCTCCTCCGGCGGGAGTTACGAGCAGTACTTC. Encoded protein: CASSSGGSYEQYF.

The chain couples TRBV6-2 or TRBV6-3 to TRBJ2-2; a weak D match, TRBD2 (6 bases). Germline loops: CDR1 MNHEY, CDR2 SVGEGT. The V end was cut by 5 bases, the J end by 3 bases, with 22 bases between. This CDR3 has 18 residues. The CDR3: CASSPTSSGGLYTGELFF. In DNA, the CDR3 is TGTGCCAGCAGTCCCACCTCCTCTGGGGGGTTATACACCGGGGAGCTGTTTTTT.

The chain links TRBV24-1 to TRBJ2-7; 8 nucleotides line up with TRBD2. Germline V gene data show CDR1 as KGHDR and CDR2 as SFDVKD. The CDR3 is 14 residues long. The junction had 6 bases not matched to a gene; V was cut back by 5 bases and J by 4 bases. The CDR3 DNA sequence: TGTGCCACCAGTGGCGGGGGGTCGGGGTACGAGCAGTACTTC. Translated: CATSGGGSGYEQYF.

This rearrangement joins TRBV18 to TRBJ1-5; no clear D gene. CDR1 is KGHSH and CDR2 is LQKENI in the germline V gene. V was cut by 0 bases and J by 6 bases, with 6 bases left in between. The CDR3 consists of 13 residues. In nucleotides, the CDR3 is TGTGCCAGCTCACCACCCCTCGGTCAGCCCCAGCATTTT. It encodes CASSPPLGQPQHF. The variable domain in full, completed from reference TRBV18 and TRBJ1-5, reads NAGVMQNPRHLVRRRGQEARLRCSPMKGHSHVYWYRQLPEEGLKFMVYLQKENIIDESGMPKERFSAEFPKEGPSILRIQQVVRGDSAAYFCASSPPLGQPQHFGDGTRLSIL.

The chain employs TRBV28 and TRBJ2-3; perhaps TRBD2 as D (5 bases). The V gene's germline CDR1 is MDHEN and CDR2 SYDVKM. The CDR3 spans 14 residues. Trimming took off 6 bases at V and 0 bases at J, with 10 bases between the two ends. CDR3 sequence reads: CASSERTSTDTQYF. In nucleotides, the CDR3 is TGTGCCAGCAGCGAGCGGACTAGCACAGATACGCAGTATTTT.

This clone was observed a single time. A read error may account for a junction end that differs from germline. The chain combines TRBV5-4 with TRBJ1-2; D not certain. The CDR3 totals 13 residues. The germline V gene encodes CDR1 SGHNT and CDR2 YYREEE (reference sequence). CDR3 residues: CASSLDGLYGYTF. In DNA form, the CDR3 reads TGTGCCAGCAGTTTGGACGGTCTCTATGGCTACACCTTC.

This clone occurred a few times. The chain joins TRBV19 to TRBJ1-1, with D unresolved. V lost 2 bases to trimming and J lost 7 bases, with 11 bases between them. The germline V gene has CDR1 LNHDA and CDR2 SQIVND (reference sequence). CDR3 length: 13 amino acids. The CDR3 sequence is CASSIWSEGEAFF. The CDR3 nucleotides are TGTGCCAGTAGTATATGGTCGGAGGGTGAAGCTTTCTTT.

The chain's CDR3 is CASSQGAMSGYTF. In DNA, the CDR3 is TGTGCCAGCAGCCAAGGGGCGATGAGTGGCTACACCTTC. This chain joins TRBV3-1 (or the pseudogene TRBV3-2) and TRBJ1-2; D ambiguous. The V end was cut by 1 base, the J end by 7 bases, with 10 bases between. The CDR3 covers 13 residues. Looked up from germline, CDR1 is LGHDT and CDR2 is YNNKEL (reference sequence).

This clone was seen only a few times. The chain employs TRBV24-1 and TRBJ2-3, with 7 nucleotides matching TRBD1. The CDR3 runs 15 residues. The germline V gene has CDR1 KGHDR and CDR2 SFDVKD. The V gene end was trimmed by 3 bases and the J gene end by 2 bases; junction bases not matched to a gene: 4. CDR3 sequence: CATSDDGTVTDTQYF. The CDR3 DNA is TGTGCCACCAGTGATGACGGGACAGTCACAGATACGCAGTATTTT.

J is TRBJ2-5 and V is TRBV18; 7 bases map to TRBD1. CDR1 and CDR2 (germline): KGHSH, LQKENI. Losses at the gene ends were 3 bases for V and 3 bases for J; bases not matched to a gene: 4. This CDR3 is built from 14 residues. CDR3: CASSPPGQKETQYF. The CDR3 DNA is TGTGCCAGCTCACCTCCGGGACAGAAAGAGACCCAGTACTTC.

V usage is TRBV16 and J usage is TRBJ2-7, with a possible D match to TRBD2 (7 bases). The length of the CDR3 is 14 residues. V was cut by 0 bases and J by 6 bases, with 12 bases left in between. Germline values: CDR1 KGHSY, CDR2 FQNENV. The CDR3 bases are TGTGCCAGCAGCCAATCGGGGGGGCTCGGCGAGCAGTACGTC. As protein: CASSQSGGLGEQYV.

This sequence joins TRBV4-1 and TRBJ1-5; tentatively, D is TRBD1 (5 bases). The CDR3 is 17 residues long. The germline V and J ends were trimmed by 4 bases and 2 bases, with 18 bases remaining between them. Germline CDR1 reads MGHRA; CDR2 reads YSYEKL. CDR3 sequence (DNA): TGCGCCAGCAGCCCCCTGGGGGGGGGACTCGGCAATCAGCCCCAGCATTTT. Its translation: CASSPLGGGLGNQPQHF.

In its sample, this clone was seen once. The gene calls are TRBV2 and TRBJ2-7; tentatively, D is TRBD2 (6 bases). There are 12 residues in the CDR3. Germline V gives CDR1 SNHLY, CDR2 FYNNEI. Deletions cut 7 bases from V and 5 bases from J, with 12 bases between. Written as DNA, the CDR3 is TGTGCCAGCAAGGGTAGCGGAGACGAGCAGTACTTC. Amino acid sequence: CASKGSGDEQYF.

The gene calls are TRBV18 and TRBJ1-1; 9 bases line up with TRBD1. Germline CDR1 and CDR2: KGHSH and LQKENI. After removal of 1 base from V and 5 bases from J, the junction contained 8 bases not matched to a gene. The CDR3 has 16 residues. CDR3 in DNA: TGTGCCAGCTCACCACTCCCGACAGGGGGGAGAACTGAAGCTTTCTTT. This codes for CASSPLPTGGRTEAFF.

The CDR3 DNA follows: TGTGCCAGCAGTGCGGGACTGGGCGGGGTCGGGAGCAATCAGCCCCAGCATTTT. Protein: CASSAGLGGVGSNQPQHF. The V gene is TRBV6-1, the J gene TRBJ1-5; D might be TRBD1 (5 bases). The CDR3 consists of 18 residues. Germline loops: CDR1 MNHNS, CDR2 SASEGT. V was cut by 4 bases and J by 1 base, with 20 bases left in between.

V gene TRBV5-1 combines with J gene TRBJ1-2; D possibly corresponds to TRBD1 (6 bases). CDR1 and CDR2 from the germline V gene are SGHRS and YFSETQ. Between the trimmed V and J ends, which lost 3 bases and 0 bases, there was a span of 9 bases. The CDR3 length is 14 residues. CDR3: CASSSGQTNYGYTF. CDR3 nucleotide sequence: TGCGCCAGCAGCTCAGGACAGACTAACTATGGCTACACCTTC.

The V gene is TRBV5-6, the J gene TRBJ2-7, with TRBD2 identical over 8 bases. This CDR3 is 15 amino acids long. Germline V gene sequence: CDR1 SGHDT, CDR2 YYEEEE. Trimming removed 4 bases from V and 6 bases from J; junction bases left unmatched: 12. In nucleotides, the CDR3 is TGTGCCAGCAGCCCAGCGGGAGCGGGCAAGGGCGAGCAGTACGTC. Encoded protein: CASSPAGAGKGEQYV.

The chain carries TRBV7-9 and TRBJ2-2; 14 nucleotides align to TRBD2. V was clipped by 5 bases and J by 7 bases; unmatched bases: 9. This CDR3 spans 17 amino acids. CDR1 is SEHNR and CDR2 is FQNEAQ in the germline V gene (reference sequence). The CDR3: CASSPGTSGSEGGELFF. The CDR3 DNA is TGTGCCAGCAGCCCCGGGACTAGCGGGAGTGAAGGCGGGGAGCTGTTTTTT.

At least ten counts were recorded for this clone. V usage is TRBV24-1 and J usage is TRBJ1-2; D is perhaps TRBD1 (6 bases). This CDR3 spans 14 amino acids. From germline, CDR1 is KGHDR and CDR2 SFDVKD. Trimming removed 3 bases from V and 5 bases from J, with 12 bases in between. The chain's CDR3 is CATSDATGQYGYTF. The CDR3 DNA reads TGTGCCACCAGTGATGCGACAGGCCAGTATGGCTACACCTTC.

The V and J genes are TRBV19 and TRBJ2-1; 10 nucleotides line up with TRBD2. The germline gives CDR1 LNHDA, CDR2 SQIVND (reference sequence). V lost 5 bases, J lost 6 bases, and 7 bases stayed unmatched. The CDR3 consists of 15 residues. CDR3: CASSGLAGVLNEQFF. CDR3 sequence (DNA): TGTGCCAGTAGTGGTCTAGCGGGAGTTCTCAATGAGCAGTTCTTC.

The V gene is TRBV5-4, the J gene TRBJ2-2, with 8 bases aligning to TRBD2. The J segment lost 1 base and the V segment lost 1 base, leaving 6 bases of the junction unmatched. The V gene's germline CDR1 is SGHNT and CDR2 YYREEE (reference sequence). CDR3 length equals 17 residues. In DNA, the CDR3 is TGTGCCAGCAGCTTGCGTCGCCTAGCGGGGAACACCGGGGAGCTGTTTTTT. Amino acids: CASSLRRLAGNTGELFF. The full variable domain, completed using reference TRBV5-4 and TRBJ2-2, is ETGVTQSPTHLIKTRGQQVTLRCSSQSGHNTVSWYQQALGQGPQFIFQYYREEENGRGNFPPRFSGLQFPNYSSELNVNALELDDSALYLCASSLRRLAGNTGELFFGEGSRLTVL.

The V call is TRBV5-1, the J call TRBJ2-2; tentative D call: TRBD2 (5 bases). V dropped 3 bases and J dropped 0 bases, with 6 bases sitting between them. Germline V CDR1 and CDR2: SGHRS, YFSETQ. The CDR3 loop spans 14 amino acids. DNA of the CDR3: TGCGCCAGCAGCTCGGGGTCGAACACCGGGGAGCTGTTTTTT. Translation: CASSSGSNTGELFF.

The rearrangement joins TRBV28 to TRBJ2-2; perhaps TRBD2 as D (6 bases). Germline V gene sequence: CDR1 MDHEN, CDR2 SYDVKM. The CDR3 loop spans 16 amino acids. The V and J ends lost 1 base and 1 base respectively, with 10 bases between them. CDR3 sequence reads: CASSLFGTGNTGELFF. The CDR3 DNA reads as TGTGCCAGCAGTTTATTTGGGACTGGGAACACCGGGGAGCTGTTTTTT. The full variable domain, with the rest looked up from reference TRBV28 and TRBJ2-2, is DVKVTQSSRYLVKRTGEKVFLECVQDMDHENMFWYRQDPGLGLRLIYFSYDVKMKEKGDIPEGYSVSREKKERFSLILESASTNQTSMYLCASSLFGTGNTGELFFGEGSRLTVL.